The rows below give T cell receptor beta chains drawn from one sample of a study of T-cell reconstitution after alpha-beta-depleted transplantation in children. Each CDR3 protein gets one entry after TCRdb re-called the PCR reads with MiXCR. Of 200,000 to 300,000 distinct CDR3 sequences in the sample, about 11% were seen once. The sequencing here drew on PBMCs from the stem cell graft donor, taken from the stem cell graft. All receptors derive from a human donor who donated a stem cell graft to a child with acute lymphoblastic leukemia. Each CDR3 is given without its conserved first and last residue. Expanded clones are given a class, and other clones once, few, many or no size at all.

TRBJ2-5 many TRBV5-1 ASSLQGSQETQY
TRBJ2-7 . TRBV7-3 ASSSSRDHYEQY
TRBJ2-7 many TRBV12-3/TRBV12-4 ASTATAYEQY
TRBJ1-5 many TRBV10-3 AISESVSAQPQH
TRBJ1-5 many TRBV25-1 ASSANSNQPQH
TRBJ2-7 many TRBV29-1 SVEGPRYEQY
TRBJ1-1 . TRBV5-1 ASSSSDSSNTEAF
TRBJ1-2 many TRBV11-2 ASSFVGGARGYT
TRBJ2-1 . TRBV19 ASSIRVSYNEQF
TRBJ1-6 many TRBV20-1 SARFGTGAYNSPLH
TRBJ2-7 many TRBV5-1 ASSLPSDEQY
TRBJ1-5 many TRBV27 ASSSGRLNQPQH
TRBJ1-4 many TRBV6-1 ASSPGQGIEKLF
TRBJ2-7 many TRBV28 ASSLPGSYEQY
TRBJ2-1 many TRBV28 ASSLPPPGQGYNEQF
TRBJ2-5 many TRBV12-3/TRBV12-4 ASRHLAGGPETQY
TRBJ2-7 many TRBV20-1 SARQGAYEQY
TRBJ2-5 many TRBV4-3 ASSQLIGRVQETQY
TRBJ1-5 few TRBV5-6 ASSLVRPKGRDRHSNQPQH
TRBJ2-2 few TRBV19 ASSSVTEVTGELF
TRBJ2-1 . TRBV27 ASSNRAPSYNEQF
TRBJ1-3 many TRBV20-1 SAKGARGISSGNTIY
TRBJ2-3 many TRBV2 ASRKGQVTDTQY
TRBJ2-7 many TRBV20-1 SARDLSHEQY
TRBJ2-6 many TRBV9 ASSSQTGSGANVLT
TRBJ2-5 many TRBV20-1 SARARGRLGETQY
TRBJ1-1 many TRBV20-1 SARPPGRNTEAF
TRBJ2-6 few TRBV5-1 ASSLALGPGANVLT
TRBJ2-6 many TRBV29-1 SVIHNAGANVLT
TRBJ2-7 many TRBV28 ASSPDTGVTYEQY
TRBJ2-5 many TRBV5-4 ASSTGQGRETQY
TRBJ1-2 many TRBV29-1 SVEDLGTVNYGYT
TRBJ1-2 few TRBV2 ASSEAPHNYGYT
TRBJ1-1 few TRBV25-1 ASSEYGPTSEAF
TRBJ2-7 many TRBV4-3 ASSQRLVPYEQY
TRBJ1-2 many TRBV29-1 SAVKGGEYGYT
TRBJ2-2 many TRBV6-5 ASEGVSGGELF
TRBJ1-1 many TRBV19 ASSIDGGKNTEAF
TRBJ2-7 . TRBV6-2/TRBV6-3 ASSYRENGRAEQY
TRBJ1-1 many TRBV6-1 ASGKGRGLGTEAF
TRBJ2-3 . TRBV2 ASSKQGGDTQY
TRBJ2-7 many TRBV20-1 SAIKGTGISYEQY